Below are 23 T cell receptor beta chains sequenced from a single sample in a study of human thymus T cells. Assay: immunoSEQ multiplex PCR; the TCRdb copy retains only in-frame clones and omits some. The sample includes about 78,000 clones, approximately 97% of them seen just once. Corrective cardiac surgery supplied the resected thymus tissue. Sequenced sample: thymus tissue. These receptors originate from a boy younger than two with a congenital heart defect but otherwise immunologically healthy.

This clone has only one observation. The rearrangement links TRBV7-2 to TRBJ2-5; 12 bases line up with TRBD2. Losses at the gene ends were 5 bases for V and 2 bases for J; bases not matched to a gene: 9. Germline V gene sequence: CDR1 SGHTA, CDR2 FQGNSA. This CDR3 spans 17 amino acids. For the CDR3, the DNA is TGTGCCAGCAGCCAAAGGGTGCTAGCGGGGGGGCAAGAGACCCAGTACTTC. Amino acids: CASSQRVLAGGQETQYF.

The CDR3 bases are TGCGCCAGCAGCGGGGAGGGGGAAGATACGCAGTATTTT. Encoded protein: CASSGEGEDTQYF. The rearrangement joins TRBV5-1 to TRBJ2-3; D is perhaps TRBD2 (7 bases). The V gene lost 4 bases and the J gene lost 5 bases, with 11 bases spanning the gap. Germline-derived CDR1 and CDR2 are SGHRS and YFSETQ. CDR3 length: 13 amino acids.

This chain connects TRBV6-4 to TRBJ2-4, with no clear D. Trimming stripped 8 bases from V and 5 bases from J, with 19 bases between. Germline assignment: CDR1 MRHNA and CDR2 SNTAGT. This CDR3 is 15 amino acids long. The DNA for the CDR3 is TGTGCCAGCGCCTTAACTTCGCGTGGGGAAAACATTCAGTACTTC. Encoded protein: CASALTSRGENIQYF.

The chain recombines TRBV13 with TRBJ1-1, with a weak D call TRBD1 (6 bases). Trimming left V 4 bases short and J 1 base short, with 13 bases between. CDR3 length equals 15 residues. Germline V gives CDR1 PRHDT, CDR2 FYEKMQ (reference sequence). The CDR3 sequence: CASSSHWGQNTEAFF. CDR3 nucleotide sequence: TGTGCCAGCAGCTCTCATTGGGGACAGAACACTGAAGCTTTCTTT.

The CDR3: CASSPGTAYEKLFF. CDR3 nucleotide sequence: TGTGCCAGCTCACCAGGGACAGCCTATGAAAAACTGTTTTTT. The chain links TRBV18 to TRBJ1-4; TRBD1 aligns across 7 bases. The CDR3 loop spans 14 amino acids. The junction had 3 bases not matched to a gene; V was cut back by 2 bases and J by 6 bases. Germline-derived CDR1 and CDR2 are KGHSH and LQKENI.

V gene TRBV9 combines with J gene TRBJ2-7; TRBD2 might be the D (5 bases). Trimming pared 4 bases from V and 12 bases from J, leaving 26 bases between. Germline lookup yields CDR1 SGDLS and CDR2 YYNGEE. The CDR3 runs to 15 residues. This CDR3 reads CASSFGRIDRGPLYF. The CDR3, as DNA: TGTGCCAGCAGCTTCGGAAGAATCGATCGGGGTCCGTTGTACTTC.

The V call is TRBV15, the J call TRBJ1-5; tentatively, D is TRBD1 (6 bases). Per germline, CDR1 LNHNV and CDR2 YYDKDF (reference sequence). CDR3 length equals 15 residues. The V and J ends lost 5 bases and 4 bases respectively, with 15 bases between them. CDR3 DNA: TGTGCCACCAGCCGACCGACAGGATTAAATCAGCCCCAGCATTTT. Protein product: CATSRPTGLNQPQHF.

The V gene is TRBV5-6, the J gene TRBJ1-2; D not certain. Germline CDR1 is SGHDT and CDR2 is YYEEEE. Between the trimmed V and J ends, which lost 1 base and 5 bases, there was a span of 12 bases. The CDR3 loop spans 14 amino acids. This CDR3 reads CASSLMGLLYGYTF. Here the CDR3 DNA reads TGTGCCAGCAGCTTGATGGGTTTACTTTATGGCTACACCTTC.

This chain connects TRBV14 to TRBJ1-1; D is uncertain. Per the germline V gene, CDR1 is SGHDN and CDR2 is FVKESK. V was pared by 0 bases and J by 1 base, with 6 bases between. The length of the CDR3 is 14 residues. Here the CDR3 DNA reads TGTGCCAGCAGCCAAGATCCCCGGAACACTGAAGCTTTCTTT. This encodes CASSQDPRNTEAFF.

The CDR3 nucleotides are TGTGCCAGTAGCCCGCCCCTAGGCGAGACCCAGTACTTC. It is translated as CASSPPLGETQYF. V usage is TRBV19 and J usage is TRBJ2-5, with D hard to call. V was pared by 6 bases and J by 5 bases, with 13 bases between. CDR3 length: 13 amino acids. Germline V gene lookup returns CDR1 LNHDA and CDR2 SQIVND (reference sequence).

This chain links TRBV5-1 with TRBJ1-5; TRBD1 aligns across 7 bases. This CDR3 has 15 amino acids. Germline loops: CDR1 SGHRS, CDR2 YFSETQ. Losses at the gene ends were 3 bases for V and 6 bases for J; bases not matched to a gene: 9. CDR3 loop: CASSCAPGGGQPQHF. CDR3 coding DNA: TGCGCCAGCAGCTGCGCTCCAGGGGGGGGTCAGCCCCAGCATTTT.

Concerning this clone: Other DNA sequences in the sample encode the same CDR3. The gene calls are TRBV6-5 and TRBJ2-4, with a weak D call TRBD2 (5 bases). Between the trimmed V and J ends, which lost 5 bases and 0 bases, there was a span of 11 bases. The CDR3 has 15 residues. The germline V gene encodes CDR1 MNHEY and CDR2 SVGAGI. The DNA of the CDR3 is TGTGCCAGCAGTGTGACTATGAGAGCCAAAAACATTCAGTACTTC. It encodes CASSVTMRAKNIQYF.

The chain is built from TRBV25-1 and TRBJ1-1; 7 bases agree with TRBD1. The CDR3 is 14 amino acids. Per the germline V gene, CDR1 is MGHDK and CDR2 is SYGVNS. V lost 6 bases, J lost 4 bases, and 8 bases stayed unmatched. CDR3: CASSKTGRSTEAFF. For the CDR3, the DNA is TGTGCCAGCAGCAAGACAGGGAGGAGCACTGAAGCTTTCTTT.

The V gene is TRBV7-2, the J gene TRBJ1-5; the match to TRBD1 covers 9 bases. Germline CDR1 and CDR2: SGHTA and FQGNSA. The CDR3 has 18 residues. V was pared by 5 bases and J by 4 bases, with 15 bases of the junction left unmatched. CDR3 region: CASSQETPGQGRNQPQHF. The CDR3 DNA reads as TGTGCCAGCAGCCAAGAAACCCCGGGACAGGGCAGAAATCAGCCCCAGCATTTT.

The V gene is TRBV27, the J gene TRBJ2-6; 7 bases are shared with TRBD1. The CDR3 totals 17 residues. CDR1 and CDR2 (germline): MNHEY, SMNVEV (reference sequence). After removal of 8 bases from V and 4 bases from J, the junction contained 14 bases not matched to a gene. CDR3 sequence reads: CASSKIKPGQGANVLTF. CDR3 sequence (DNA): TGTGCCAGCTCCAAGATTAAACCGGGACAGGGGGCCAACGTCCTGACTTTC. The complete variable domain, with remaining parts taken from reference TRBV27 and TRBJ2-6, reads EAQVTQNPRYLITVTGKKLTVTCSQNMNHEYMSWYRQDPGLGLRQIYYSMNVEVTDKGDVPEGYKVSRKEKRNFPLILESPSPNQTSLYFCASSKIKPGQGANVLTFGAGSRLTVL.

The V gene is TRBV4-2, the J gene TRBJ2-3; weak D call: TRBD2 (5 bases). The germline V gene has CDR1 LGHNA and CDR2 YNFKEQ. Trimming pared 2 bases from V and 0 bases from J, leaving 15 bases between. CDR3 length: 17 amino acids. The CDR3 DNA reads TGTGCCAGCAGCCAATCGGGAAGTCTCGTTAGCACAGATACGCAGTATTTT. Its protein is CASSQSGSLVSTDTQYF.

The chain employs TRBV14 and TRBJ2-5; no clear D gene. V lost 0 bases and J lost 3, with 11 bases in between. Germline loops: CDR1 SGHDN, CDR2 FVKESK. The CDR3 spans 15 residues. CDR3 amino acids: CASSQDSEEEETQYF. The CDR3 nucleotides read TGTGCCAGCAGCCAAGACTCAGAAGAGGAAGAGACCCAGTACTTC.

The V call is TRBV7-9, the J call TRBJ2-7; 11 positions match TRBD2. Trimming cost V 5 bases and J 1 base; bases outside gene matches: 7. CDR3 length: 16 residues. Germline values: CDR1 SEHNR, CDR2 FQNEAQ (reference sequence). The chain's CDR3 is CASSPPPSGGSYEQYF. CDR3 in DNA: TGTGCCAGCAGCCCACCACCTAGCGGGGGGTCCTACGAGCAGTACTTC.

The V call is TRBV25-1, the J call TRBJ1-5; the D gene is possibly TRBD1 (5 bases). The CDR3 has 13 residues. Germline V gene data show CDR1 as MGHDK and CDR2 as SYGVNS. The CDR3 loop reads CATPPGKDQPQHF. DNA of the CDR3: TGTGCGACACCCCCAGGGAAGGATCAGCCCCAGCATTTT.

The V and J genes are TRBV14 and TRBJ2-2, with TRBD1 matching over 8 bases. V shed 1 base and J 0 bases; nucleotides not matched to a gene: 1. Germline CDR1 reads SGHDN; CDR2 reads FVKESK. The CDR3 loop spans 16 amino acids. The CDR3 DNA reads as TGTGCCAGCAGCCAAGGGGACAGGCCGAACACCGGGGAGCTGTTTTTT. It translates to CASSQGDRPNTGELFF.

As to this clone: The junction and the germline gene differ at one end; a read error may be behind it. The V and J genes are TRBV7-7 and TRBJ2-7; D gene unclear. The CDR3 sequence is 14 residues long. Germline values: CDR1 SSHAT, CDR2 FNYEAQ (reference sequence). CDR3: CASSLAGPGDEQYF. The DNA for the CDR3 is TGTGCTAGCAGCTTAGCAGGCCCTGGAGACGAGCAGTACTTC.

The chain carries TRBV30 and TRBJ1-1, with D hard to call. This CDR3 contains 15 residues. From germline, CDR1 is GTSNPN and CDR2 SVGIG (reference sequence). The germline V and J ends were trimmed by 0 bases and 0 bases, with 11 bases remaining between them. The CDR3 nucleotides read TGTGCCTGGAGTGTACGGGAGGTGATGAACACTGAAGCTTTCTTT. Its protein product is CAWSVREVMNTEAFF.

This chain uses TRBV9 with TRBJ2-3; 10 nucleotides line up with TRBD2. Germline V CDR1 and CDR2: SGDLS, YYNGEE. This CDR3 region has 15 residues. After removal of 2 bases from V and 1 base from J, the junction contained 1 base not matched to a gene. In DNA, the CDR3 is TGTGCCAGCAGCGTCCTAGCGGGGGGCACAGATACGCAGTATTTT. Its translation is CASSVLAGGTDTQYF.